This T cell receptor beta chain originates from a study of CD4+ T cells in melanoma. Study findings and constraints: CD8+ T cell, macrophage and B cell function reportedly correlated with neoantigen-specific CD4+ T cells. Neoantigen-specific CD4+ T cells in melanoma reportedly had diverse differentiation states.

As regards this clone: Antigen specificity is unknown.

CDR3 length: 15 amino acids. After removal of 3 bases from V and 6 bases from J, the junction contained 7 bases not matched to a gene. Germline V gene sequence: CDR1 SGHTA, CDR2 FQGNSA. Produced via immunoSEQ multiplex PCR; TCRdb's table is partial and in-frame only. The sample gives 120,000 to 150,000 clones, roughly 91% of which show up once; more than 1.5% is in the top ten. The chain uses TRBV7-2 and TRBJ2-1; TRBD2 aligns across 8 bases. This TCR derives from a human donor with melanoma. In DNA form, the CDR3 reads TGTGCCAGCAGCTTTCGGGGACTAGAATTCAATGAGCAGTTCTTC. It codes for CASSFRGLEFNEQFF.